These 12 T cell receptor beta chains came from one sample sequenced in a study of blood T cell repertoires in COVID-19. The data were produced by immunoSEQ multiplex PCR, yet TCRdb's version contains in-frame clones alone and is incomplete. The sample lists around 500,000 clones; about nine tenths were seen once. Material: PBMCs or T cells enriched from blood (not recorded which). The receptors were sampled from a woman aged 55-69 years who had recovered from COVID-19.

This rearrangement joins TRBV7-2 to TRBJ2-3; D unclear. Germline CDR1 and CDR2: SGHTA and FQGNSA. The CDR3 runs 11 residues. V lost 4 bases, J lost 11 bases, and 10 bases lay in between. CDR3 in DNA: TGTGCCAGCAGCTCTGGATGGAGGCAGTATTTT. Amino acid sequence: CASSSGWRQYF.

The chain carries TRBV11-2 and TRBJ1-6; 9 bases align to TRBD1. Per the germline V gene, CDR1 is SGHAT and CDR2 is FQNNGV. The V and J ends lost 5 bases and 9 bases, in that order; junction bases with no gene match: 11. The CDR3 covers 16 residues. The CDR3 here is CASSPWDGTGSSPLHF. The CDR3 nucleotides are TGTGCCAGCAGCCCGTGGGACGGGACAGGGTCTTCACCCCTCCACTTT.

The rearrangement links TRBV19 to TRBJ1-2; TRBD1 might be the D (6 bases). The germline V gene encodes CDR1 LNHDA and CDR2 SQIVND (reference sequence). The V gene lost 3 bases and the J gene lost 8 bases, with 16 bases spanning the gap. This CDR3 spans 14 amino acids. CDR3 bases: TGTGCCAGTAGTATCATGGACCAAACAGGGGGCTACACCTTC. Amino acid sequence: CASSIMDQTGGYTF.

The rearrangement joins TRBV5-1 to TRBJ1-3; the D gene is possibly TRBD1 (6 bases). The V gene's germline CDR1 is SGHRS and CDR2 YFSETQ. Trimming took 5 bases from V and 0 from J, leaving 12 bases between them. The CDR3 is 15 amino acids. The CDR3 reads CASSTTGNSGNTIYF. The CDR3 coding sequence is TGCGCCAGCAGTACGACAGGAAACTCTGGAAACACCATATATTTT.

As DNA, the CDR3 is TGTGCCAGCAGCACCGGGACTCCGTATGGCTACACCTTC. It translates to CASSTGTPYGYTF. The chain carries TRBV6-6 and TRBJ1-2, with D perhaps matching TRBD1 (5 bases). The length of the CDR3 is 13 residues. The V end lost 6 bases, the J end lost 5 bases, and 13 bases lay between the germline ends. Germline V gene data show CDR1 as MNHNY and CDR2 as SVGAGI (reference sequence).

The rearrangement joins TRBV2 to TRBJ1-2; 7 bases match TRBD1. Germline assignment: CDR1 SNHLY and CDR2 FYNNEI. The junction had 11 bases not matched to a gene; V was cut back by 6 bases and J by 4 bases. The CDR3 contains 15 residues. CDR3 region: CASSPGRDSLYGYTF. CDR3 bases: TGTGCCAGCAGCCCCGGACGGGACAGCCTCTATGGCTACACCTTC.

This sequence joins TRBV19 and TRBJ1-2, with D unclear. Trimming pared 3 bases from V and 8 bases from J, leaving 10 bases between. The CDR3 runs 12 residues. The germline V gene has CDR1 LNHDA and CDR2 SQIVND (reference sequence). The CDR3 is CASSIGVLGYTF. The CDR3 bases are TGTGCCAGTAGTATTGGAGTTCTAGGCTACACCTTC.

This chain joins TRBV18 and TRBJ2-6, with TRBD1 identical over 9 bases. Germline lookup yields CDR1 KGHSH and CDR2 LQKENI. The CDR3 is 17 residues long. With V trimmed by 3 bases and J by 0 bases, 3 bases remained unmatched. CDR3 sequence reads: CASSPGQGPSGANVLTF. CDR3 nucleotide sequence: TGTGCCAGCTCACCGGGACAGGGCCCCTCTGGGGCCAACGTCCTGACTTTC.

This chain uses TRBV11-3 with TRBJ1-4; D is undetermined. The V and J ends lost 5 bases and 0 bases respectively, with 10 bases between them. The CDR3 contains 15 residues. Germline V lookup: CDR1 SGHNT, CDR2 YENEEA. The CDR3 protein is CASSIRGTTNEKLFF. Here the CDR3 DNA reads TGTGCCAGCAGCATACGAGGGACAACTAATGAAAAACTGTTTTTT.

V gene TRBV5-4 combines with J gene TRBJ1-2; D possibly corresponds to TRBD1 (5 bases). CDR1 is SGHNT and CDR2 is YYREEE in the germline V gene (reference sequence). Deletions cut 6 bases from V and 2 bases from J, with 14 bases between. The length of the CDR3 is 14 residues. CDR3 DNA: TGTGCCAGCACTTTAACGGGACTCAACTATGGCTACACCTTC. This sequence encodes CASTLTGLNYGYTF.

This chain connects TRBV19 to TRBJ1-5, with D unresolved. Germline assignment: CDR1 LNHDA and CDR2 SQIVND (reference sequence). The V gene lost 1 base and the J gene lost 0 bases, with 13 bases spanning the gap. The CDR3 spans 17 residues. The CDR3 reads CASSIGGGIRSNQPQHF. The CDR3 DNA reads TGTGCCAGTAGTATAGGGGGAGGCATCCGTAGCAATCAGCCCCAGCATTTT.

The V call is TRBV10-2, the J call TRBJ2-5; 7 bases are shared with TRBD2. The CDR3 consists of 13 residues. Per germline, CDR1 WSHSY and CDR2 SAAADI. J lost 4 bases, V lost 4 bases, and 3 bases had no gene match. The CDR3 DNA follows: TGCGCCAGCAGTGGGGCGGGGGTAGAGACCCAGTACTTC. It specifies CASSGAGVETQYF.